This T cell receptor (beta chain) came from a study of long-term antiretroviral therapy in people with HIV. Study information: Of all samples, the earliest predate the 2015 immediate-ART recommendation by about a decade.

Sequencing relied on immunoSEQ assay v3.0, run at survey level. Profiled with immunoSEQ multiplex PCR; TCRdb holds only in-frame clones, not every one. The profile shows 25,000 to 30,000 clones, more than 70% of them singletons. Germline V gene lookup returns CDR1 SGHRS and CDR2 YFSETQ. V lost 1 base and J lost 5; bases outside the gene matches: 8. The CDR3 extends over 15 amino acids. The specimen was unsorted PBMCs, collected 4.7 to 5 years after starting antiretroviral therapy. The chain combines TRBV5-1 with TRBJ2-5, with 7 positions matching TRBD2. The receptor comes from a man aged 40-50 years with HIV. In DNA, the CDR3 is TGCGCCAGCAGCTTGTCGACTAGCCTGGGTGAGACCCAGTACTTC. Amino acid sequence: CASSLSTSLGETQYF.